The clone carrying this T cell receptor (beta chain) was seen a few times. What it binds is not known. This record comes from a study of human T cells and chemical hapten exposure. Study conclusions and caveats: There was no change with DPC sensitization in TCRs above 1 in 1000 frequency.

TCRdb recomputed calls from the RACE reads with MiXCR, one row per CDR3 protein. The sample gives 330,000 or so distinct CDR3 sequences, more than 5% of which show up once; over 5.5% is in the top ten. Germline CDR1 reads MNHNY; CDR2 reads SVGAGI (reference sequence). Trimming removed 2 bases from V and 5 bases from J, with 12 bases in between. The CDR3 has 14 amino acids. Time point denoted: patch test 2, 6 weeks after DPC sensitization. Treatment: therapeutic diphenylcyclopropenone sensitization with weekly scalp DPC. The source of this sequence is a woman aged 18-29 years with alopecia areata. Some clones in this sample may be carry-over from other donors' samples. This specimen consisted of whole blood, obtained in connection with sensitization to the hapten diphenylcyclopropenone (DPC). The V gene is TRBV6-6, the J gene TRBJ2-5; D may be TRBD2 (5 bases). CDR3 bases: TGTGCCAGCAGTTACAGGCGGGCTGAGGAGACCCAGTACTTC. Protein product: CASSYRRAEETQYF.